This T cell receptor (beta chain) is from a study of shared clonotypes between healthy human individuals. The assay used deep level. TCRdb's copy holds only in-frame clones and misses some; the assay was immunoSEQ multiplex PCR. The sample includes over 700,000 clones, over 60% of them seen just once. The V gene's germline CDR1 is LNHDA and CDR2 SQIVND (reference sequence). V gave up 10 bases and J gave up 0 bases, with 12 bases separating them. The CDR3 sequence is 13 residues long. The sample was memory CD4+ T cells sorted from blood. Subset meaning: CD45RA-negative fraction. The chain joins TRBV19 to TRBJ2-5, with a possible D match to TRBD1 (5 bases). This clonotype was sampled from a woman aged 25 to 39 in good health. CDR3 sequence (DNA): TGTGCCACCAGGAAGGGGTACCAAGAGACCCAGTACTTC. It specifies CATRKGYQETQYF.